This TCR beta chain is from a study of vaccination effects on CD4 cells after COVID-19. Overall study: Supplemented with approximately 10 IU/ml IL-2 and approximately 10 ug/ml peptides, under 2.5 million PBMC per well were kept in culture.

The CDR3 extends over 16 amino acids. From germline, CDR1 is SGHNT and CDR2 YYREEE (reference sequence). Trimming left V 5 bases short and J 1 base short, with 18 bases between. Study findings and constraints: Both infection-induced and vaccine-induced clones contracted markedly at late post-vaccination timepoints.

The repertoire was sequenced with immunoSEQ multiplex PCR; TCRdb's copy has only in-frame clones and lacks some. Here the sample spans around 49,000 clones, approximately 72% being singletons. The culture ran for less than 12 days, and then CD4+ T cells were isolated. Vaccination of participants consisted of two doses of either the BNT162b2 or mRNA-1273 vaccine. Days 3 and 7 saw half the medium replaced with IL-2 medium. A remark on this clone: The antigen remains unidentified.

The J gene is TRBJ2-5, the V gene TRBV5-4; possible D gene TRBD2, 6 bases. Sample: CD4+ T cells from PBMCs cultured without peptide, taken after COVID-19 vaccination. This clonotype was sampled from a human donor who received a COVID-19 vaccine. CDR3 loop: CASSIPGLGGQETQYF. The CDR3 DNA is TGTGCCAGCAGTATACCGGGACTTGGCGGCCAAGAGACCCAGTACTTC.